The 21 T cell receptor beta chains presented below share a single source sample, sequenced in a study of blood T cell repertoires in COVID-19. Profiled with immunoSEQ multiplex PCR; TCRdb holds only in-frame clones, not every one. The repertoire includes approximately 280,000 clones, about 90% of them detected once, and approximately 2% sits in the top ten. The specimen sequenced was PBMCs or T cells enriched from blood (not recorded which). These receptor sequences come from an older woman who had recovered from COVID-19.

This clone showed up just once. The chain couples TRBV9 to TRBJ1-6, with a tentative D call TRBD1 (6 bases). This CDR3 has 14 residues. V lost 4 bases and J 7 bases, leaving 12 bases between the germline ends. Germline V gene lookup returns CDR1 SGDLS and CDR2 YYNGEE. This CDR3 is CASSYHGGNSPLHF. The CDR3 nucleotides are TGTGCCAGCAGCTACCATGGGGGCAATTCACCCCTCCACTTT.

The V gene is TRBV20-1, the J gene TRBJ2-1; no clear D. The CDR3 extends over 10 amino acids. V was pared by 6 bases and J by 4 bases, with 4 bases between. Germline CDR1 reads DFQATT; CDR2 reads SNEGSKA (reference sequence). The CDR3 loop reads CSAQYNEQFF. The CDR3 nucleotides read TGCAGTGCCCAGTACAATGAGCAGTTCTTC.

This clone appeared once. V usage is TRBV30 and J usage is TRBJ2-5; 7 bases are shared with TRBD2. With 1 base clipped from V and 4 bases from J, the junction kept 6 bases outside the gene matches. Looked up from germline, CDR1 is GTSNPN and CDR2 is SVGIG (reference sequence). The CDR3 length is 14 residues. The CDR3 reads CAWSGVGGTETQYF. The DNA for the CDR3 is TGTGCCTGGAGTGGGGTGGGAGGGACAGAGACCCAGTACTTC.

This chain uses TRBV25-1 with TRBJ2-2; maybe TRBD2 (6 bases). The germline V and J ends were trimmed by 3 bases and 3 bases, with 14 bases remaining between them. The CDR3 runs 16 residues. Germline CDR1 reads MGHDK; CDR2 reads SYGVNS. CDR3 in DNA: TGTGCCAGCAGTGATTCGGGGGTGGGGGACACCGGGGAGCTGTTTTTT. Its translation: CASSDSGVGDTGELFF. The full variable domain, rest sourced from reference TRBV25-1 and TRBJ2-2, is EADIYQTPRYLVIGTGKKITLECSQTMGHDKMYWYQQDPGMELHLIHYSYGVNSTEKGDLSSESTVSRIRTEHFPLTLESARPSHTSQYLCASSDSGVGDTGELFFGEGSRLTVL.

A note on this clone: The junction does not match germline at one end; this may be a read error. This rearrangement joins TRBV7-9 to TRBJ1-1; 8 nucleotides line up with TRBD1. Looked up from germline, CDR1 is SEHNR and CDR2 is FQNEAQ (reference sequence). The CDR3 is 14 amino acids. Here the CDR3 reads CASSLTGVNTEAFF. The CDR3, as DNA: TGTGCCAGCAGCTTGACAGGGGTGAATACTGAAGCTTTCTTT.

V and J are TRBV27 and TRBJ1-2; 8 nucleotides align to TRBD1. The germline CDR1 and CDR2 sequences are MNHEY and SMNVEV (reference sequence). CDR3 length: 14 residues. J lost 5 bases, V lost 4 bases, and 6 bases had no gene match. The CDR3 protein is CASSYLTGDYGYTF. As DNA, the CDR3 is TGTGCCAGCAGTTATCTGACAGGGGATTATGGCTACACCTTC.

The chain couples TRBV2 to TRBJ2-4; 7 nucleotides match TRBD2. The CDR3 consists of 12 residues. Trimming took 4 bases from V and 9 from J; bases not matched to a gene: 3. Looked up from germline, CDR1 is SNHLY and CDR2 is FYNNEI. The DNA of the CDR3 is TGTGCCAGCAGTGCGGGGGAGGGCATTCAGTACTTC. Its translation is CASSAGEGIQYF.

This chain connects TRBV28 to TRBJ1-6; 7 bases align to TRBD1. Trimming cost V 7 bases and J 8 bases; bases outside gene matches: 8. Germline V gene lookup returns CDR1 MDHEN and CDR2 SYDVKM. The CDR3 loop spans 14 amino acids. The CDR3 sequence: CASNRDSTYSPLHF. The CDR3 coding sequence is TGTGCCAGCAATCGGGACAGCACCTATTCACCCCTCCACTTT.

The chain couples TRBV2 to TRBJ1-2; D call uncertain. Trimming stripped 4 bases from V and 7 bases from J, with 10 bases between. The CDR3 extends over 12 amino acids. Germline CDR1 and CDR2: SNHLY and FYNNEI. As DNA, the CDR3 is TGTGCCAGCAGTGTAACAGTGCCTGGCTACACCTTC. Residues: CASSVTVPGYTF.

This clone appeared a single time. The J gene is TRBJ2-1, the V gene TRBV5-5; 7 bases are shared with TRBD1. Germline CDR1 and CDR2: SGHKS and YYEKEE (reference sequence). V lost 5 bases and J lost 1; bases outside the gene matches: 9. The CDR3 consists of 16 residues. The CDR3 sequence is CASRPQTGNSYNEQFF. For the CDR3, the DNA is TGTGCCAGCAGACCACAGACAGGGAATTCCTACAATGAGCAGTTCTTC.

Written as DNA, the CDR3 is TGTGCCAGCAGTTTTGACGGGGCCGGGGAGCTGTTTTTT. This codes for CASSFDGAGELFF. The J gene is TRBJ2-2, the V gene TRBV28; possible D gene TRBD2, 5 bases. Trimming took 3 bases from V and 6 from J, leaving 8 bases between them. Germline loops: CDR1 MDHEN, CDR2 SYDVKM. The CDR3 totals 13 residues.

The J gene is TRBJ2-2, the V gene TRBV4-1; 7 nucleotides match TRBD2. Germline V gives CDR1 MGHRA, CDR2 YSYEKL. This CDR3 contains 15 residues. J was trimmed by 5 bases and V by 7 bases; bases with no gene match: 10. The chain's CDR3 is CASMNGLGRTGELFF. The CDR3 nucleotides read TGCGCCAGCATGAATGGACTAGGGAGGACCGGGGAGCTGTTTTTT.

The chain has TRBV4-1 and TRBJ1-2; 7 nucleotides align to TRBD1. The CDR3 has 16 residues. Germline CDR1 is MGHRA and CDR2 is YSYEKL. With V trimmed by 0 bases and J by 4 bases, 8 bases remained unmatched. This chain's CDR3 is CASSQDEVGQLYGYTF. Written as DNA, the CDR3 is TGCGCCAGCAGCCAAGATGAAGTGGGACAGCTCTATGGCTACACCTTC.

This clone was seen just once. The chain has TRBV7-8 and TRBJ2-7; D not certain. Germline CDR1 is SGHVS and CDR2 is FQNEAQ. CDR3 length: 13 residues. The V gene lost 0 bases and the J gene lost 5 bases, with 8 bases spanning the gap. CDR3 sequence reads: CASSLAVGHEQYF. For the CDR3, the DNA is TGTGCCAGCAGCTTAGCGGTGGGCCACGAGCAGTACTTC.

The genes are TRBV5-1 and TRBJ2-3; TRBD2 agrees at 9 bases. The CDR3 covers 15 residues. Germline values: CDR1 SGHRS, CDR2 YFSETQ. With V trimmed by 8 bases and J by 2 bases, 9 bases remained unmatched. In nucleotides, the CDR3 is TGCGCCAGTACAGAGCTAGCGGGGCACACAGATACGCAGTATTTT. Its translation: CASTELAGHTDTQYF.

This chain joins TRBV9 and TRBJ2-4; D not resolved. The CDR3 is 13 amino acids. The germline V and J ends were trimmed by 4 bases and 1 base, with 6 bases remaining between them. Germline V gene lookup returns CDR1 SGDLS and CDR2 YYNGEE. This CDR3 reads CASSLGAKNIQYF. CDR3 nucleotide sequence: TGTGCCAGCAGCCTCGGGGCCAAAAACATTCAGTACTTC.

This chain connects TRBV27 to TRBJ2-7; TRBD2 agrees at 11 bases. This CDR3 comprises 19 residues. CDR1 is MNHEY and CDR2 is SMNVEV in the germline V gene (reference sequence). Trimming took 0 bases from V and 2 from J; bases not matched to a gene: 12. CDR3 loop: CASSLSRHPGLAEPYEQYF. The DNA for the CDR3 is TGTGCCAGCAGTTTATCAAGACATCCGGGACTAGCGGAACCCTACGAGCAGTACTTC.

The chain joins TRBV6-2 or TRBV6-3 to TRBJ2-6; weak D call: TRBD1 (5 bases). The CDR3 loop spans 15 amino acids. V lost 5 bases and J 2 bases, leaving 10 bases between the germline ends. From germline, CDR1 is MNHEY and CDR2 SVGEGT. CDR3 in DNA: TGTGCCAGCAGTAAGCTAGGGGCTGGGGCCAACGTCCTGACTTTC. Translated: CASSKLGAGANVLTF.

This chain joins TRBV6-5 and TRBJ2-2, with D possibly TRBD1 on 6 matching bases. The V and J ends lost 5 bases and 6 bases respectively, with 10 bases between them. The CDR3 runs 13 residues. The germline gives CDR1 MNHEY, CDR2 SVGAGI. CDR3 bases: TGTGCCAGCAGTCAACAGGGACCCGGGGAGCTGTTTTTT. It translates to CASSQQGPGELFF.

The chain uses TRBV29-1 and TRBJ2-1, with TRBD1 matching 10 bases. V lost 6 bases and J lost 3; bases outside the gene matches: 5. The CDR3 extends over 14 amino acids. CDR1 is SQVTM and CDR2 is ANQGSEA in the germline V gene. The DNA of the CDR3 is TGCAGCGTGCAGCGGGACAGGGGCTACAATGAGCAGTTCTTC. This sequence encodes CSVQRDRGYNEQFF.

This sequence joins TRBV5-1 and TRBJ1-1, with D unresolved. Germline CDR1 and CDR2: SGHRS and YFSETQ. V lost 4 bases to trimming and J lost 6 bases, with 19 bases between them. The CDR3 has 15 residues. This CDR3 reads CASSVPERGSPEAFF. The CDR3 coding sequence is TGCGCCAGCAGCGTACCCGAGAGAGGTTCTCCTGAAGCTTTCTTT.